Listed below are T cell receptor beta chains from one sample, sequenced in a study of OX40 agonist ivuxolimab in advanced cancers. Libraries were prepared by immunoSEQ multiplex PCR; TCRdb keeps only in-frame clonotypes and omits some of them. Among about 56,000 clones listed, 85% to 95% were seen once. The specimen was CD4+ or CD8+ T cells sorted from blood, collected in a trial of the OX40 agonist ivuxolimab. All receptors come from an adult with an advanced solid tumor such as melanoma, head and neck, liver or kidney cancer. Both conserved end residues are part of each CDR3. D genes are given only for firm matches. Some rows mark clone size as missing; the rest say once, few, many or name a class of expanded clone.

V	J	size	D	DNA	CDR3
TRBV7-7	TRBJ2-2	NA	TRBD2	TGTGCTAGCAGCTTAGCGGGAGGGCCGCACACCGGGGAGCTGTTTTTT	CASSLAGGPHTGELFF
TRBV4-1	TRBJ1-2	once	NA	TGCGCCAGCAGCCAAGAGGGGGCCCAAAACGAGGAAACCTTC	CASSQEGAQNEETF
TRBV28	TRBJ2-1	NA	TRBD1	TGTGCCAGCAGTGATACAGGGGACCCCTACAATGAGCAGTTCTTC	CASSDTGDPYNEQFF
TRBV2	TRBJ1-1	NA	NA	TGTGCCAGCAGTGACTATCCGGGACCCCCTGAAGCTTTCTTT	CASSDYPGPPEAFF
TRBV7-9	TRBJ1-2	few	NA	TGTGCCAGCAGTTCCCCGACAGGTCCTTATGGCTACACCTTC	CASSSPTGPYGYTF
TRBV5-4	TRBJ2-5	NA	TRBD1	TGTGCCAGCAGCTTGACAGGGGCGGAGACCCAGTACTTC	CASSLTGAETQYF
TRBV4-1	TRBJ2-1	NA	NA	TGCGCCAGCAGCCAAATACAGCGAGATGAGCAGTTCTTC	CASSQIQRDEQFF
TRBV2	TRBJ2-7	NA	TRBD2	TGTGCCAGCAGTGAAACCTTGCGGGAGGGGAACGAGCAGTACTTC	CASSETLREGNEQYF
TRBV27	TRBJ2-1	NA	TRBD2	TGTGCCAGCAGCTTTACTAGCGGCGCCTCCTACAATGAGCAGTTCTTC	CASSFTSGASYNEQFF
TRBV6-6	TRBJ1-1	NA	NA	TGTGCCAGCAGTTACTCAGCGACCGCTCTAGGGGCTTTCTTT	CASSYSATALGAFF
TRBV6-6	TRBJ2-3	NA	NA	TGTGCCAGCAGTTCCTCAGGGGACACAGATACGCAGTATTTT	CASSSSGDTDTQYF
TRBV7-9	TRBJ2-2	NA	TRBD2	TGTGCGAAGGCGGGGGTTACCGGGGAGCTGTTTTTT	CAKAGVTGELFF
TRBV9	TRBJ2-2	once	NA	TGTGCCAGCAGCGACACGCAGGGGACTGCGAACACCGGGGAGCTGTTTTTT	CASSDTQGTANTGELFF
TRBV19	TRBJ2-7	NA	NA	TGTGCCAGTAGTATGGGAAGGTCCTACGAGCAGTACTTC	CASSMGRSYEQYF
TRBV4-3	TRBJ2-2	NA	TRBD2	TGCGCCAGCAGCCAAGTTCAGCGGGAGTACCTCGGGGAGCTGTTTTTT	CASSQVQREYLGELFF
TRBV20-1	TRBJ1-1	NA	NA	TGCAGTGCCACAGGGGAAGCTTTCTTT	CSATGEAFF
TRBV28	TRBJ1-4	NA	NA	TGTGCCAGCAGTTCCCGGGACAACTATGAAAAACTGTTTTTT	CASSSRDNYEKLFF
TRBV5-1	TRBJ2-1	NA	NA	TGCGCCAGCAGCTTGGTCTCCTACAATGAGCAGTTCTTC	CASSLVSYNEQFF
TRBV6-5	TRBJ2-5	NA	TRBD1	TGTGCCAGCAGTTCCGGACAGGGGCAAGAGACCCAGTACTTC	CASSSGQGQETQYF
TRBV6-5	TRBJ2-7	NA	NA	TGTGCCAGCAGTCCCACGGTAAAGGTGGGGGGCGAGCAGTACTTC	CASSPTVKVGGEQYF
TRBV7-9	TRBJ2-1	NA	TRBD2	TGTGCCAGCAGCTTAGAGGCTAGCGGGGGAGAGGAGCAGTTCTTC	CASSLEASGGEEQFF
TRBV19	TRBJ2-7	few	NA	TGTGCCAGTAGTATGGGGACTGGCGAGCAGTACTTC	CASSMGTGEQYF
TRBV20-1	TRBJ1-2	NA	NA	TGCAGTGCTATGCTCTATGGGGGCTACACCTTC	CSAMLYGGYTF
TRBV13	TRBJ2-1	NA	TRBD2	TGTGCCAGCGGGCCAGCGGGGGATGAGCAGTTCTTC	CASGPAGDEQFF
TRBV6-6	TRBJ2-1	NA	NA	TGTGCCAGCGGGAGGAGCTCCTACAATGAGCAGTTCTTC	CASGRSSYNEQFF
TRBV6-5	TRBJ2-2	NA	NA	TGTGCCAGCGGCCTAGCGAACACCGGGGAGCTGTTTTTT	CASGLANTGELFF
TRBV15	TRBJ2-3	NA	NA	TGTGCCACCAGCAGAGATGGCTCCACAGATACGCAGTATTTT	CATSRDGSTDTQYF
TRBV10-2	TRBJ2-7	NA	NA	TGCGCCAGCACAGGAAGCTCCTACGAGCAGTACTTC	CASTGSSYEQYF
TRBV4-2	TRBJ2-7	NA	NA	TGTGCCAGCAGCCAAGATCCGCGGGAGCAGTACTTC	CASSQDPREQYF
TRBV21-1	TRBJ2-2	once	NA	TGTGCCAGCAGCAAGCGGGGCCGGGGCACCGGGGAGCTGTTTTTT	CASSKRGRGTGELFF
TRBV28	TRBJ2-7	NA	NA	TGTGCCAGCAGTTTTAGGGGGAGGTTCACCTACGAGCAGTACTTC	CASSFRGRFTYEQYF